This T cell receptor beta chain appears in the sequencing data of a study of shared clonotypes between healthy human individuals. Recent acute infections and vaccinations were absent in the healthy HIV-negative adult donors. Genomic DNA, for the unsorted samples, came from tens of millions of PBMCs. Ten immunoSEQ deep assay plates were used by the authors to sequence unsorted PBMC DNA. TCRdb keeps only in-frame clones here, not all; method: immunoSEQ multiplex PCR. The sample includes approximately 500,000 clones, 65% to 85% of them seen just once. There are 14 residues in the CDR3. CDR1 SGHRS and CDR2 YFSETQ come from the germline V gene. V gave up 7 bases and J gave up 2 bases; unmatched junction bases: 4. This clone was observed a handful of times.

The receptor was isolated from a woman in her 40s in good health. Some clones in this sample may be carry-over from other donors' samples. Specimen: PBMCs. The chain recombines TRBV5-1 with TRBJ2-1; TRBD2 agrees at 9 bases. The chain's CDR3 is CASAPSGTYNEQFF. The CDR3 DNA reads TGCGCCAGCGCCCCTAGCGGGACCTACAATGAGCAGTTCTTC. Full variable domain (missing parts from reference TRBV5-1 and TRBJ2-1): KAGVTQTPRYLIKTRGQQVTLSCSPISGHRSVSWYQQTPGQGLQFLFEYFSETQRNKGNFPGRFSGRQFSNSRSEMNVSTLELGDSALYLCASAPSGTYNEQFFGPGTRLTVL.